This T cell receptor (beta chain) is drawn from a study of shared clonotypes between healthy human individuals. This CDR3 spans 15 amino acids. Germline assignment: CDR1 SGHAT and CDR2 FQNNGV. Trimming cost V 0 bases and J 3 bases, with 12 bases left between them. Replicate sorted-subset PCRs were loaded with around 210 ng DNA, 25,000 to 30,000 T cell genomes. TCRdb's copy holds only in-frame clones and misses some; the assay was immunoSEQ multiplex PCR. The data show around 2,000,000 clones, 90% to 95% seen once. Naive CD8 cells comprised CD45RO-negative, CCR7-positively selected cells, excluding terminally differentiated effector memory CD45RA+ cells.

The sequenced material came from naive CD8+ T cells from PBMCs. This sequence was found in a man aged 18 to 35 in good health. Some clones in this sample may be carry-over from other donors' samples. The V gene is TRBV11-2, the J gene TRBJ2-7; D unresolved. The CDR3 DNA reads as TGTGCCAGCAGCTTAGATACTTCCTCTTTCTACGAGCAGTACTTC. Encoded protein: CASSLDTSSFYEQYF.